The source of this TCR beta chain is a study of blood T cell repertoires in COVID-19. TCRdb's table, derived via immunoSEQ multiplex PCR, lists solely in-frame clones and lacks some. The table lists nearly 200,000 clones, over 80% of them singletons. The CDR3 runs 11 residues. The germline V gene encodes CDR1 MNHEY and CDR2 SVGAGI. V dropped 6 bases and J dropped 10 bases, with 12 bases sitting between them. A single count supports this clone. The V and J genes are TRBV6-5 and TRBJ1-1; D remains unclear. This clonotype originated in a man aged 55 to 70 with COVID-19, enrolled during active disease. Sequenced sample: peripheral blood. The CDR3 sequence: CASSDQVVAFF. The CDR3 DNA follows: TGTGCCAGCAGCGACCAGGTTGTAGCTTTCTTT.